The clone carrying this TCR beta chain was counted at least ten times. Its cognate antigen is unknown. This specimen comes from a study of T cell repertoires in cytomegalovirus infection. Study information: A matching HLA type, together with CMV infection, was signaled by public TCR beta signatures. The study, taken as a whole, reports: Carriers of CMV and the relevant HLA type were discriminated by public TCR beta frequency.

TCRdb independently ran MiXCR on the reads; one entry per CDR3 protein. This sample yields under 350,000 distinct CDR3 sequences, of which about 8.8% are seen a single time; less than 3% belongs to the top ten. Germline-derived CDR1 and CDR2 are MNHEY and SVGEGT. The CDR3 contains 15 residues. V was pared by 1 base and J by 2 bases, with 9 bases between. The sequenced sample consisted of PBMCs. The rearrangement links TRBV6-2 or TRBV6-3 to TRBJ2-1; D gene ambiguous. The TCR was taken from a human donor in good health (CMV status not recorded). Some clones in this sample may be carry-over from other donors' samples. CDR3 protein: CASSYLDGPYNEQFF. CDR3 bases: TGTGCCAGCAGTTACTTGGACGGACCCTACAATGAGCAGTTCTTC.